The 6 T cell receptor beta chains below were found in one sample sequenced in a study of blood T cell repertoires in COVID-19. Generated by immunoSEQ multiplex PCR, the TCRdb table keeps only in-frame clones and is missing some. In the table there are 80,000 to 130,000 clones, roughly 89% of which are singletons. The sequencing sample was made of peripheral blood. These TCRs come from a man between 65 and 85 years old with acute or convalescent COVID-19.

The chain links TRBV12-3 or TRBV12-4 to TRBJ2-7; D is uncertain. CDR3 size: 12 residues. V lost 5 bases and J 6 bases, leaving 11 bases between the germline ends. The CDR3 DNA sequence: TGTGCCAGCAGTATCTCCCCCGGCGAGCAGTACTTC. Encoded protein: CASSISPGEQYF.

The genes are TRBV12-3 or TRBV12-4 and TRBJ1-1, with 7 nucleotides matching TRBD1. The V segment lost 7 bases and the J segment 7 bases; nucleotides outside the gene matches: 6. The CDR3 consists of 12 residues. For the CDR3, the DNA is TGTGCCAGCACCGCAGGGGGAATTGAAGCTTTCTTT. This sequence encodes CASTAGGIEAFF.

The sample holds a few counts of this clone. The chain combines TRBV4-2 with TRBJ2-1; 9 nucleotides align to TRBD2. V lost 2 bases and J lost 2; bases outside the gene matches: 1. Germline V gives CDR1 LGHNA, CDR2 YNFKEQ. This CDR3 has 15 residues. The DNA for the CDR3 is TGTGCCAGCAGCCAAAAGCGGGAGGCCTACAATGAGCAGTTCTTC. It translates to CASSQKREAYNEQFF.

This chain links TRBV27 with TRBJ2-1; TRBD2 might be the D (6 bases). CDR1 is MNHEY and CDR2 is SMNVEV in the germline V gene (reference sequence). CDR3 length equals 14 residues. V shed 7 bases and J shed 5 bases, with 15 bases lying between them. As DNA, the CDR3 is TGTGCCAGCACCGCGGGACTCTTTAACAATGAGCAGTTCTTC. This gives the protein CASTAGLFNNEQFF.

The V call is TRBV30, the J call TRBJ1-5, with 11 bases lining up with TRBD1. Losses at the gene ends were 5 bases for V and 3 bases for J; bases not matched to a gene: 3. The germline CDR1 and CDR2 sequences are GTSNPN and SVGIG (reference sequence). The CDR3 sequence is 14 residues long. The CDR3 region has the DNA TGTGCCTGGGGGACAGGGGGACACAATCAGCCCCAGCATTTT. Translation gives CAWGTGGHNQPQHF.

V gene TRBV14 combines with J gene TRBJ1-2; TRBD1 is a possible D gene (5 bases). There are 14 residues in the CDR3. The V end lost 1 base, the J end lost 5 bases, and 11 bases lay between the germline ends. Per germline, CDR1 SGHDN and CDR2 FVKESK. CDR3 sequence reads: CASSQGSGTYGYTF. The CDR3 DNA is TGTGCCAGCAGCCAAGGATCAGGGACTTATGGCTACACCTTC.